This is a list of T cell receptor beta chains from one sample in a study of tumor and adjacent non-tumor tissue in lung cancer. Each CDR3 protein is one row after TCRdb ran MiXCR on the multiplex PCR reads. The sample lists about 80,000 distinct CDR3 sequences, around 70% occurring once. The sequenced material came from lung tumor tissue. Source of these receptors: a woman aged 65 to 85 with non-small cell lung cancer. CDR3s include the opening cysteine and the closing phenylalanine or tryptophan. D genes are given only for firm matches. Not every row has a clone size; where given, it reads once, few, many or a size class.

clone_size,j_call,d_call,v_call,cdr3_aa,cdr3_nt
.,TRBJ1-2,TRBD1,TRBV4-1,CVSSRSRQGVAYGYTF,TGCGTCAGCAGCCGAAGTCGACAGGGTGTGGCCTATGGTTACACCTTC
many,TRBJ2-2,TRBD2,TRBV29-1,CSVDRREGRGGELFF,TGCAGCGTTGATCGGCGGGAGGGCCGGGGCGGGGAGCTGTTTTTT
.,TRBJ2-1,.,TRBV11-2,CASSIEHLSYNEQFF,TGCGCCAGCAGCATAGAACACCTCTCCTACAATGAGCAGTTCTTC
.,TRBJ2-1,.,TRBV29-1,CSVKPQGINEQFF,TGCAGCGTAAAACCCCAGGGCATAAATGAACAGTTCTTC
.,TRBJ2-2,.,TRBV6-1,CASRETIGRTTGELFF,TGTGCAAGCAGGGAAACTATCGGGAGAACCACCGGGGAGCTGTTTTTT
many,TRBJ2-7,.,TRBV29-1,CSVKILYEQYF,TGCAGCGTTAAAATTCTTTACGAGCAGTACTTC
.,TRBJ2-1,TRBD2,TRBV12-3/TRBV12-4,CATNSGLAGREQFF,TGTGCCACCAATTCGGGACTAGCGGGACGAGAGCAGTTCTTC
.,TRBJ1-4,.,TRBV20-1,CSAVPRDVATNEKLFF,TGCAGTGCTGTACCCCGGGACGTTGCAACTAATGAAAAACTGTTTTTT
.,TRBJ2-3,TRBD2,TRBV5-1,CASRLAGGQDTQYF,TGCGCCAGCAGACTAGCGGGAGGGCAGGATACGCAGTATTTT
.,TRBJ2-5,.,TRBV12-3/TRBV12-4,CASSLGRKETHYF,TGTGCCAGCAGTTTAGGGCGGAAAGAGACCCATTACTTC
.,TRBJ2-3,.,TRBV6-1,CASSFNGKTDTQYF,TGTGCCAGCAGTTTTAACGGGAAAACAGATACGCAGTATTTT
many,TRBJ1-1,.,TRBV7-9,CASSLGMASEAFF,TGTGCCAGCAGCTTAGGAATGGCCAGTGAAGCTTTCTTT
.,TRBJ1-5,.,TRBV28,CVSDRKVSSQPQHF,TGTGTCAGCGATCGGAAGGTGAGCAGTCAGCCCCAGCATTTT
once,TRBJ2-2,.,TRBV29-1,CSAPSRPDTGELFF,TGCAGCGCCCCATCCCGTCCGGACACCGGGGAGCTGTTTTTT
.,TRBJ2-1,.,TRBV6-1,CVSSSRGWDKQFF,TGTGTCAGCAGTTCAAGGGGATGGGATAAGCAATTCTTC
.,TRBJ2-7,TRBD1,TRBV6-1,CASCTETGGLRRYF,TGTGCCAGCTGCACCGAGACAGGGGGCTTGCGTCGGTACTTC
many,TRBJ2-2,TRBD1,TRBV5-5,CASSRTGGHTGELFF,TGTGCCAGCAGCCGTACAGGGGGCCACACCGGGGAGCTGTTTTTT
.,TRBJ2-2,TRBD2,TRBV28,CTSSFPLSWTSGISAEELFF,TGTACCAGCAGTTTCCCCTTATCTTGGACTAGCGGGATTTCCGCAGAGGAGCTGTTTTTT
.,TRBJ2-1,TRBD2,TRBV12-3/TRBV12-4,CVSSSTSGTSGNEQFF,TGTGTCAGCAGTTCAACTTCCGGTACTAGCGGCAATGAGCAGTTCTTC
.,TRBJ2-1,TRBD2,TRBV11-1,CASSSRLAGYNEQFF,TGTGCCAGCAGTTCCAGACTAGCTGGCTACAATGAGCAGTTCTTC
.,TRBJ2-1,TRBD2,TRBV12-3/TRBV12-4,CAGSPGLGVYNGQFF,TGTGCCGGCAGTCCAGGACTAGGCGTCTACAATGGGCAGTTCTTC
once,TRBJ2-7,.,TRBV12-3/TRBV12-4,CASSLERAYHEQYF,TGTGCCAGCAGCTTGGAAAGGGCATATCACGAGCAGTACTTC